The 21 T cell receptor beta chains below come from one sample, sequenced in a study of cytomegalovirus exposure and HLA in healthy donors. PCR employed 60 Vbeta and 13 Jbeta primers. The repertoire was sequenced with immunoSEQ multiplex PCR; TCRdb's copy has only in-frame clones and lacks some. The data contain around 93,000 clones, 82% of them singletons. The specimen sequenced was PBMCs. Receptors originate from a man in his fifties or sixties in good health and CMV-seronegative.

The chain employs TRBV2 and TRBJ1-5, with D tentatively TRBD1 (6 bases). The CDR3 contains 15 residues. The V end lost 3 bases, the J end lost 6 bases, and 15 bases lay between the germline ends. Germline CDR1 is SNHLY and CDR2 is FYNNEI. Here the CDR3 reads CASSEIQGSGQPQHF. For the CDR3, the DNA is TGTGCCAGCAGTGAGATCCAGGGGTCCGGTCAGCCCCAGCATTTT.

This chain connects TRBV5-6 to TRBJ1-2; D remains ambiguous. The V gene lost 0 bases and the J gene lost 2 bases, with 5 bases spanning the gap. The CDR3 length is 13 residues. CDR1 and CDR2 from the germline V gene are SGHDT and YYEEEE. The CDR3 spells CASSLGQNYGYTF. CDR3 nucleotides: TGTGCCAGCAGCTTGGGGCAAAACTATGGCTACACCTTC.

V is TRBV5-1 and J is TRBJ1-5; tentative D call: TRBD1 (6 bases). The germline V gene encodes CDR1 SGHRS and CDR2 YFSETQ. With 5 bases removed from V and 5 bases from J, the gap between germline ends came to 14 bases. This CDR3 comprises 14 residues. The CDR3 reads CASSSGQLDQPQHF. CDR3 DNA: TGCGCCAGCAGTTCCGGACAGTTAGATCAGCCCCAGCATTTT.

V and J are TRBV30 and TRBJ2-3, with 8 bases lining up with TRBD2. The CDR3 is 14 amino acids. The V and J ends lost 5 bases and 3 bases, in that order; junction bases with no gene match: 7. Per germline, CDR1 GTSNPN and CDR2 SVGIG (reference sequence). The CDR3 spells CAWWGPGGTDTQYF. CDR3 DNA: TGTGCCTGGTGGGGGCCGGGAGGGACAGATACGCAGTATTTT.

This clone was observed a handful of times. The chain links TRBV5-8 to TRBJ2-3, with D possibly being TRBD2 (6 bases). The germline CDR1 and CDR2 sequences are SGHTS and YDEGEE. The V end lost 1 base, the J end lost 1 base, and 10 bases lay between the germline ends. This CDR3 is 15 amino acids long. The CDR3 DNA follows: TGTGCCAGCAGCTTGATAGCGGTAGGCACAGATACGCAGTATTTT. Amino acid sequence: CASSLIAVGTDTQYF.

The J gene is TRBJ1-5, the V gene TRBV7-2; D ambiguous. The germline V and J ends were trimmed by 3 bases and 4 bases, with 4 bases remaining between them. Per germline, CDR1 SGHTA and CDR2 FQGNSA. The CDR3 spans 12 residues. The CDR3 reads CASSFSNQPQHF. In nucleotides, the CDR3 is TGTGCCAGCAGCTTCAGTAATCAGCCCCAGCATTTT.

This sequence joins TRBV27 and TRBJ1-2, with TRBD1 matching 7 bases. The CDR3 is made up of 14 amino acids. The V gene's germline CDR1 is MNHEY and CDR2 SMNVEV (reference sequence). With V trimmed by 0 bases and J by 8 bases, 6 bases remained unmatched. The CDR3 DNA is TGTGCCAGCAGTTTATCAATAGGGGGCGGGGGCTACACCTTC. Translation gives CASSLSIGGGGYTF.

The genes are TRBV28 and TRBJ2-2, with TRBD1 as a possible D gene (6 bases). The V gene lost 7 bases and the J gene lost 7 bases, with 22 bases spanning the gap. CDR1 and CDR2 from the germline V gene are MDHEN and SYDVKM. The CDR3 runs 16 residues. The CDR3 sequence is CASTRRSMEGGGELFF. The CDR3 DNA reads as TGTGCCAGCACCCGACGGAGCATGGAAGGGGGCGGGGAGCTGTTTTTT.

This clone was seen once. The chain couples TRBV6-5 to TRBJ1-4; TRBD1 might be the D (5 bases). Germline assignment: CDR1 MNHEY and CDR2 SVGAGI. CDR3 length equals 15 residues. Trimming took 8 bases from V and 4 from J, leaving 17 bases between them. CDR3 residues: CASWGRGHNNEKLFF. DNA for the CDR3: TGTGCCAGCTGGGGGAGGGGTCATAATAATGAAAAACTGTTTTTT.

The CDR3 DNA reads as TGTGCCAGCAGTCCCGGGATAGACAATGAGCAGTTCTTC. Protein product: CASSPGIDNEQFF. The chain is built from TRBV7-9 and TRBJ2-1; D is possibly TRBD2 (5 bases). Germline V CDR1 and CDR2: SEHNR, FQNEAQ (reference sequence). V was trimmed by 6 bases and J by 5 bases, leaving 11 bases between them. The CDR3 sequence is 13 residues long. The full variable domain, rest sourced from reference TRBV7-9 and TRBJ2-1, is DTGVSQNPRHKITKRGQNVTFRCDPISEHNRLYWYRQTLGQGPEFLTYFQNEAQLEKSRLLSDRFSAERPKGSFSTLEIQRTEQGDSAMYLCASSPGIDNEQFFGPGTRLTVL.

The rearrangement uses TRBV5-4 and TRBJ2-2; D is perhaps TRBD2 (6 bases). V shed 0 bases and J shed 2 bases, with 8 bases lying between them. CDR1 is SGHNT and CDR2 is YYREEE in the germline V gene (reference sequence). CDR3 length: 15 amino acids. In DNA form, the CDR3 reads TGTGCCAGCAGCTTGGCCGGGAGCAACACCGGGGAGCTGTTTTTT. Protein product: CASSLAGSNTGELFF.

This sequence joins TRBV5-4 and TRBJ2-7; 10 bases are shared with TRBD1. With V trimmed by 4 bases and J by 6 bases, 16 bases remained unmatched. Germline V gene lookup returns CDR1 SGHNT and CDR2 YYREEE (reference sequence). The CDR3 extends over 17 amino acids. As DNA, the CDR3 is TGTGCCAGCAGCGCCGGAATCGGCGGGACAGGGGAGTTCGAGCAGTACTTC. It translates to CASSAGIGGTGEFEQYF.

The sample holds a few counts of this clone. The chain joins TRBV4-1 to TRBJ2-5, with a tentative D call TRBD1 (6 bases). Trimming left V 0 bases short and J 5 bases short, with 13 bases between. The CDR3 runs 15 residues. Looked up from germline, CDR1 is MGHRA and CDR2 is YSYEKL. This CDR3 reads CASSQEAGVRETQYF. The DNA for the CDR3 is TGCGCCAGCAGCCAAGAGGCAGGGGTGAGGGAGACCCAGTACTTC.

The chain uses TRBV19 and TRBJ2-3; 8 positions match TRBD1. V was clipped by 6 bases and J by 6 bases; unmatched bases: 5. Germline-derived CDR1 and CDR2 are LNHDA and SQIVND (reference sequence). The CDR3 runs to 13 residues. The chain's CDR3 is CASSPGGMDTQYF. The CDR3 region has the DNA TGTGCCAGTAGCCCAGGGGGCATGGATACGCAGTATTTT. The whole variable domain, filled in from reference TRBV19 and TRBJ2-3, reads DGGITQSPKYLFRKEGQNVTLSCEQNLNHDAMYWYRQDPGQGLRLIYYSQIVNDFQKGDIAEGYSVSREKKESFPLTVTSAQKNPTAFYLCASSPGGMDTQYFGPGTRLTVL.

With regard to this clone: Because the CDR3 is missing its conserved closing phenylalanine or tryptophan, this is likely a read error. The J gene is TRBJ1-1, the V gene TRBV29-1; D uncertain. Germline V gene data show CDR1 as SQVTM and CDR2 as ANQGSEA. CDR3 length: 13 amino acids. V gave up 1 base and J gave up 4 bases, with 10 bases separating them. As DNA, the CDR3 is TGCAGCGTTGAAGTTTTGTTTCCCACTGAAGCTTTCCTT. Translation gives CSVEVLFPTEAFL.

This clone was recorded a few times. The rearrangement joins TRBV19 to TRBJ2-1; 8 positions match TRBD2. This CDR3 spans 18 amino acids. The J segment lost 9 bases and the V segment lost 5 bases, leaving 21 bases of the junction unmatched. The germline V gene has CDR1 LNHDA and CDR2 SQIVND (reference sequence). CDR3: CASSQAPLAARLRSEQFF. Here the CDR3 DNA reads TGTGCCAGTAGTCAGGCCCCACTAGCGGCCAGGCTAAGAAGTGAGCAGTTCTTC.

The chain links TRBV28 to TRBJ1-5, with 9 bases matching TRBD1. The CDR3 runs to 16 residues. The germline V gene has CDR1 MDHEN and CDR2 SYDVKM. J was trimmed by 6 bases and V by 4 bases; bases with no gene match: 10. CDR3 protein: CASSSGTGFTGQPQHF. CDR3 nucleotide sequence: TGTGCCAGCAGTTCCGGGACAGGGTTTACGGGTCAGCCCCAGCATTTT. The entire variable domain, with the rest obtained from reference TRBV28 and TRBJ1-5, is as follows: DVKVTQSSRYLVKRTGEKVFLECVQDMDHENMFWYRQDPGLGLRLIYFSYDVKMKEKGDIPEGYSVSREKKERFSLILESASTNQTSMYLCASSSGTGFTGQPQHFGDGTRLSIL.

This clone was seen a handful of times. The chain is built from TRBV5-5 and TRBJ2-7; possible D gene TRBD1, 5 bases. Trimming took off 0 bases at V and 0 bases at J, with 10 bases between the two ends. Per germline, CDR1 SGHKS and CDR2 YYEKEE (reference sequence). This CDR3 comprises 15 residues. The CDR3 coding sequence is TGTGCCAGCAGCTTGGACAGGAAGGGCTCCTACGAGCAGTACTTC. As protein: CASSLDRKGSYEQYF. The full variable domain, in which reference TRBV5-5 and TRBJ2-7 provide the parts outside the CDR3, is DAGVTQSPTHLIKTRGQQVTLRCSPISGHKSVSWYQQVLGQGPQFIFQYYEKEERGRGNFPDRFSARQFPNYSSELNVNALLLGDSALYLCASSLDRKGSYEQYFGPGTRLTVT.

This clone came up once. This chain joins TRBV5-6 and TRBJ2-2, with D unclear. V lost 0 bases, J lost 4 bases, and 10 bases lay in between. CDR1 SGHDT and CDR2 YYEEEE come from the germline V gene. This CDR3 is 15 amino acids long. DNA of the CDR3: TGTGCCAGCAGCTTGGGGCAGCGAAGCACCGGGGAGCTGTTTTTT. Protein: CASSLGQRSTGELFF.

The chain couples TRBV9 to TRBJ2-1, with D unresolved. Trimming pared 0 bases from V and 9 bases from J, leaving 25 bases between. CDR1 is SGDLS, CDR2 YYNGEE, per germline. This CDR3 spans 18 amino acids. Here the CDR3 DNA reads TGTGCCAGCAGCGTAGACGGCAGGTTCGGTGTAACTGCTGGTGAGCAGTTCTTC. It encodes CASSVDGRFGVTAGEQFF.

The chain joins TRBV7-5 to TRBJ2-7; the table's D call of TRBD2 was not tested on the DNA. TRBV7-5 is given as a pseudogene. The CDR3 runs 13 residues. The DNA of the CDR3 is TGTGCCAGGACCCCTAGCGGCCTCTACGAGCAGTACTTC. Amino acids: CARTPSGLYEQYF.